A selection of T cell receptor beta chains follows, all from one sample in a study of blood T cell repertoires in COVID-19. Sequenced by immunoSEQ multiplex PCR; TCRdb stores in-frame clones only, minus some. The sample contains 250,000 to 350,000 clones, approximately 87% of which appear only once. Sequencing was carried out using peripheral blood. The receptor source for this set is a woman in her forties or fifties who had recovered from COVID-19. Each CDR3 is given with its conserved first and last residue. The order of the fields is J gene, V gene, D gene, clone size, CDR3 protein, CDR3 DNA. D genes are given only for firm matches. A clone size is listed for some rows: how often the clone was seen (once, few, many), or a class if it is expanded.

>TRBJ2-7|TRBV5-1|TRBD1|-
CASSSGQGEHEQYF
TGCGCCAGCAGCTCCGGACAGGGGGAGCACGAGCAGTACTTC
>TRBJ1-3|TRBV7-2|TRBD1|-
CASSLGTATSGNTIYF
TGTGCCAGCAGCTTGGGGACAGCGACGTCTGGAAACACCATATATTTT
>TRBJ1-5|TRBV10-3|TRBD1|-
CAISETGVLNQPQHF
TGTGCCATCAGTGAGACAGGGGTCCTCAATCAGCCCCAGCATTTT
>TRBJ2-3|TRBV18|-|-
CASSPSSTDTQYF
TGTGCCAGCTCTCCTTCTAGCACAGATACGCAGTATTTT
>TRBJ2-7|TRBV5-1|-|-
CASSFTQGPPYEQYF
TGCGCCAGCAGCTTTACACAGGGTCCGCCATACGAGCAGTACTTC
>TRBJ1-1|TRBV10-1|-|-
CASSDRYSTEAFF
TGCGCCAGCAGTGATCGGTATAGTACTGAAGCTTTCTTT
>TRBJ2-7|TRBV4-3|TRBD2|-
CASSHGLAGPTYEQYF
TGCGCCAGCAGCCATGGACTAGCGGGCCCTACCTACGAGCAGTACTTC
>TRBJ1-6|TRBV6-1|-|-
CASSDLWTGNSPLHF
TGTGCCAGCAGTGACCTGTGGACGGGGAATTCACCCCTCCACTTT
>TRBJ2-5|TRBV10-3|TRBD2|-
CATSGGLAGVLQETQYF
TGTGCCACCTCGGGAGGACTAGCGGGAGTCCTTCAAGAGACCCAGTACTTC
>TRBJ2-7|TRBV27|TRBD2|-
CASSLRVAGDYEQYF
TGTGCCAGCAGTTTAAGAGTAGCGGGAGACTACGAGCAGTACTTC
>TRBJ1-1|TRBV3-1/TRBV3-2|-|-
CASSQGRGQGNTEAFF
TGTGCCAGCAGCCAAGGGCGGGGTCAGGGGAACACTGAAGCTTTCTTT
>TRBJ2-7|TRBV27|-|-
CASSLSLTGVGLQYF
TGTGCCAGCAGTTTATCGCTCACAGGGGTGGGACTGCAGTACTTC
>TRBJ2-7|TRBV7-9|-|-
CASSLSLGLLSGEQYF
TGTGCCAGCAGCTTAAGTCTGGGACTTCTTTCTGGTGAGCAGTACTTC
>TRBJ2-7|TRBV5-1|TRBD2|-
CASSGRGSSSYEQYF
TGCGCCAGCAGCGGGCGGGGGTCCAGCTCCTACGAGCAGTACTTC
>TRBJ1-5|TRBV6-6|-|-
CASSYSGGRGNQPQHF
TGTGCCAGCAGTTACTCCGGAGGGAGAGGAAATCAGCCCCAGCATTTT
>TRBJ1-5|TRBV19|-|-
CASSSQGGYSNQPQHF
TGTGCCAGTAGCTCACAGGGCGGATATAGCAATCAGCCCCAGCATTTT
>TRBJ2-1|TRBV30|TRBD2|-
CACREGGGYNEQFF
TGTGCCTGTCGGGAGGGTGGGGGATACAATGAGCAGTTCTTC
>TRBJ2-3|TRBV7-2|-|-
CASSLYRTSTDTQYF
TGTGCCAGCAGCTTGTACCGGACTAGCACAGATACGCAGTATTTT
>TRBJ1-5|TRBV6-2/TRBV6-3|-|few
CASSYPREGLPQHF
TGTGCCAGCAGTTACCCGAGAGAGGGACTGCCCCAGCATTTT
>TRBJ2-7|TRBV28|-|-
CASTSLGLGARFSYEQYF
TGTGCCAGCACCTCCTTGGGGCTGGGGGCGCGCTTCTCCTACGAGCAGTACTTC
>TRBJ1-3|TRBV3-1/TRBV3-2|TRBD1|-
CASSHTGGTVGNTIYF
TGTGCCAGCAGCCACACAGGGGGGACAGTCGGAAACACCATATATTTT
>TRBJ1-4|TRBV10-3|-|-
CAISSGEKLFF
TGTGCCATCAGCTCCGGGGAAAAACTGTTTTTT
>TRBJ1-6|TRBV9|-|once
CASSVGAGALHF
TGTGCCAGCAGCGTGGGCGCGGGTGCCCTCCACTTT
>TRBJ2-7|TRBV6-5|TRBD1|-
CASSYPGQGEQYF
TGTGCCAGCAGTTACCCTGGACAGGGGGAGCAGTACTTC
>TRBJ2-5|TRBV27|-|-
CASSLGHRVRETQYF
TGTGCCAGCAGTTTAGGGCACAGGGTTCGAGAGACCCAGTACTTC
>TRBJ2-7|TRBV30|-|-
CAWTRGSLNYEQYF
TGTGCCTGGACCCGGGGTTCCCTAAATTACGAGCAGTACTTC
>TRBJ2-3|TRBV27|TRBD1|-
CASSQAGTVSTDTQYF
TGTGCCAGCAGCCAAGCCGGGACAGTAAGCACAGATACGCAGTATTTT
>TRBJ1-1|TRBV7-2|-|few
CASSQSGANTEAFF
TGTGCCAGCAGCCAGTCAGGGGCGAACACTGAAGCTTTCTTT
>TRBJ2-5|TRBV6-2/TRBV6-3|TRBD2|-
CASSRRGLANQETQYF
TGTGCCAGCAGTCGACGAGGACTAGCGAACCAAGAGACCCAGTACTTC
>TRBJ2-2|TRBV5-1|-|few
CASSLGPRQTSTGELFF
TGCGCCAGCAGCTTGGGTCCGCGACAAACGTCCACCGGGGAGCTGTTTTTT
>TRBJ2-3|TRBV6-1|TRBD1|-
CASSEQGAGDTQYF
TGTGCCAGCAGTGAACAGGGGGCAGGTGATACGCAGTATTTT
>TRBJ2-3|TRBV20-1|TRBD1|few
CSASNIGTDGDTQYF
TGCAGTGCTAGTAATATTGGGACAGATGGAGATACGCAGTATTTT